A single count supports the clone carrying this T cell receptor beta chain. This CDR3 region has 14 residues. V lost 5 bases to trimming and J lost 2 bases, with 12 bases between them. Germline lookup yields CDR1 LNHDA and CDR2 SQIVND (reference sequence). This specimen belongs to a study of shared T cell receptors in the human thymus. TCRdb's table, derived via immunoSEQ multiplex PCR, lists solely in-frame clones and lacks some. The sample lists roughly 550,000 clones; about 80% were seen once. These sequences were also reported in another study, on human thymus T cells. That source adds: The study used thymus tissue resected during corrective heart surgery. Among thymic and blood repertoires, usage of V and J genes appeared biased.

The receptor comes from a boy less than two years old with a congenital heart defect. The material sequenced was thymocytes. V gene TRBV19 combines with J gene TRBJ1-2, with D perhaps TRBD1 (5 bases). The CDR3 reads CASSLDSLNYGYTF. DNA for the CDR3: TGTGCCAGTAGTCTCGACAGCCTCAACTATGGCTACACCTTC.